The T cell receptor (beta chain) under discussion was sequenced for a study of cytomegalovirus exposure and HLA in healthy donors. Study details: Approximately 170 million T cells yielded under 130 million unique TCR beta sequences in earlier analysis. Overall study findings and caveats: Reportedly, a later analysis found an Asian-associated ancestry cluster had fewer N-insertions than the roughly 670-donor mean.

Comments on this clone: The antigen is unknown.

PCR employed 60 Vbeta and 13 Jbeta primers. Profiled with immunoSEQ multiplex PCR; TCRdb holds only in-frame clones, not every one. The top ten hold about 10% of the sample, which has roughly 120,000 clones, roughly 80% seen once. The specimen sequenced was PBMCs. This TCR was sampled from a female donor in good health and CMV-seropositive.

CDR3 sequence: CASGVPAGYNSPLHF. The CDR3 DNA reads TGTGCCAGCGGCGTTCCAGCAGGCTATAATTCACCCCTCCACTTT. V and J are TRBV6-5 and TRBJ1-6; D call uncertain. Trimming stripped 8 bases from V and 3 bases from J, with 14 bases between. Germline V lookup: CDR1 MNHEY, CDR2 SVGAGI. CDR3 size: 15 residues.